Sequencing of this T cell receptor beta chain was carried out in a study of blood T cell repertoires in COVID-19. Study-level background: COVID-19 samples collected from the United States, Italy and Spain covered acute and convalescent phases. T cells, B-cell-depleted T cells, or PBMCs provided the cDNA or gDNA that served as material.

CDR1 is SGHTA, CDR2 FQGNSA, per germline. V was clipped by 1 base and J by 3 bases; unmatched bases: 7. The length of the CDR3 is 16 residues. Per the original data handling: Amplifying reference gene primers gave estimates of nucleated cell counts. The data were produced by immunoSEQ multiplex PCR, yet TCRdb's version contains in-frame clones alone and is incomplete. From that table come the V and J calls and clone size; the DNA was used to work out D and trimming. The repertoire holds about 73,000 clones, with approximately 82% as singletons. This clone showed up just once. The sample comprised peripheral blood. The chain recombines TRBV7-2 with TRBJ2-3, with 7 bases aligning to TRBD2. The receptor comes from a man in his forties or fifties with active COVID-19. The CDR3 DNA reads as TGTGCCAGCAGCTTAGGCCCTAGCGGAGGGACAGATACGCAGTATTTT. It is translated as CASSLGPSGGTDTQYF.